This T cell receptor (beta chain) was sequenced during a study of T cell responses to AZD1222 COVID-19 vaccine. At the level of the study: Pooling was applied to second doses at about 4 or about 12 weeks.

Study results and caveats: Every sample of the repertoires postdated the peak T cell response. An increase in Spike-specific TCR breadth and depth was observed after two AZD1222 doses. The donors showed a predominance of white British ancestry and of females, with possible underestimation of clonal diversity.

This clone was seen a few times. Its antigen is currently unknown. Trimming removed 4 bases from V and 3 bases from J; junction bases left unmatched: 3. The CDR3 spans 13 residues. Per the germline V gene, CDR1 is LGHDT and CDR2 is YNNKEL (reference sequence). Clones were read by immunoSEQ multiplex PCR, and TCRdb kept only the in-frame ones, dropping some. The table has about 92,000 clones, about nine tenths seen once. The chain is built from TRBV3-1 (or the pseudogene TRBV3-2) and TRBJ2-7; 7 bases are a match to TRBD2. The clonotype was recovered from an adult in good health. This specimen was peripheral blood, taken on day 0 of AZD1222 vaccination. The CDR3 region is CASSRTRDYEQYF. The CDR3 DNA reads TGTGCCAGCAGCCGGACTAGAGACTACGAGCAGTACTTC.